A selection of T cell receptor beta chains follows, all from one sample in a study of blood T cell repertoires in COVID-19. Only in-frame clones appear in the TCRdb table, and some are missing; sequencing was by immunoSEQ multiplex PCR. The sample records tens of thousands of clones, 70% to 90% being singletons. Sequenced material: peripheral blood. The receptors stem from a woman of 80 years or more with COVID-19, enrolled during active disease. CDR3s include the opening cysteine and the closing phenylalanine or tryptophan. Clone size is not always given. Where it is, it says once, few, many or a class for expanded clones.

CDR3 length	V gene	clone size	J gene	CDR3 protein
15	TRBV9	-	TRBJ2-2	CASSATGRGTGELFF
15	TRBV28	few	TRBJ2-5	CASSPGLAGGETQYF
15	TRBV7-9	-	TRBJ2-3	CASSLERGSTDTQYF
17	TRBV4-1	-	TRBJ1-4	CASSQIGTLATNEKLFF
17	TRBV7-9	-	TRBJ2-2	CASSLAGGADSTGELFF
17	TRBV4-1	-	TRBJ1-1	CASSQTLTRGMNTEAFF
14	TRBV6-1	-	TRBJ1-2	CASSEALSSPGGTF
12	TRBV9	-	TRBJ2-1	CASSIVAGTPLF
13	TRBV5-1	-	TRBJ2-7	CASSTGILYEQYF
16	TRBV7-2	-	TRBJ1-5	CASSSSGTGSLQPQHF
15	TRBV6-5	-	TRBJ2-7	CASSYSEPGGYEQYF
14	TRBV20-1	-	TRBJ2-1	CSASKAGFYNEQFF
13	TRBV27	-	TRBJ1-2	CASSSTQGLGYTF
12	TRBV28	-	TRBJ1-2	CAIRQVNYGYTF
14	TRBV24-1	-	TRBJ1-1	CATSDAGGSAEAFF
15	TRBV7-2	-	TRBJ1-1	CASSLGQGLITEAFF
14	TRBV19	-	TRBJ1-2	CASSKGAGSYGYTF
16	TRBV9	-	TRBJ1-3	CASSAPGQPFGNTIYF
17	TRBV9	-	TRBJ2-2	CASSVSSGRASTGELFF
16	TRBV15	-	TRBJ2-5	CATSGDHGGAQETQYF
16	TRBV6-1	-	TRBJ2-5	CASSVRSGEQQETQYF
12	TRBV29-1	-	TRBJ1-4	CSARGLNEKLFF
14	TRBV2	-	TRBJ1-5	CASSGRLRGQPQHF
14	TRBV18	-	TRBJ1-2	CASSIDRSDYGYTF
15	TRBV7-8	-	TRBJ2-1	CASSLGSGSYNEQFF
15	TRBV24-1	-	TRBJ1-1	CATSDPGTGVTEAFF
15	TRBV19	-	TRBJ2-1	CASSVTSGVYNEQFF
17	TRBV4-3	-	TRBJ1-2	CASSQDISGHSNYGYTF
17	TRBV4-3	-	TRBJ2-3	CASSQDSGGAVTDTQYF
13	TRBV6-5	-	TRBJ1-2	CASTPWQDYGYTF